One and the same sample provided the 24 T cell receptor beta chains below, sequenced in a study of control samples from healthy donors and cancer patients. Clones were sequenced by immunoSEQ multiplex PCR, and TCRdb holds only the in-frame ones, with some missing. The sample yields 95,000 to 100,000 clones, approximately 82% seen once. The sequenced sample consisted of blood. The receptor set was obtained from a man in his 60s in good health.

The J gene is TRBJ1-5, the V gene TRBV7-2; tentatively, D is TRBD1 (6 bases). Trimming cost V 6 bases and J 0 bases, with 12 bases left between them. This CDR3 spans 15 amino acids. Germline V CDR1 and CDR2: SGHTA, FQGNSA. CDR3 sequence reads: CASRHTGNSNQPQHF. The CDR3 DNA is TGTGCCAGCAGGCACACAGGGAATAGCAATCAGCCCCAGCATTTT.

The gene calls are TRBV30 and TRBJ2-1; 10 bases align to TRBD2. CDR1 and CDR2 from the germline V gene are GTSNPN and SVGIG (reference sequence). This CDR3 is 18 amino acids long. The junction had 10 bases not matched to a gene; V was cut back by 1 base and J by 1 base. This chain's CDR3 is CAWSGLAGHSGSYNEQFF. The DNA for the CDR3 is TGTGCCTGGAGTGGACTAGCGGGCCATTCGGGTTCCTACAATGAGCAGTTCTTC.

The chain uses TRBV21-1 and TRBJ2-7; the table assigns TRBD2, which was not confirmed against the DNA. TRBV21-1 is given as a pseudogene. There are 15 residues in the CDR3. The CDR3 nucleotides are TGTGCCAGCGTTCTACTCCTTCGAAGCTCCTACGAGCAGTACTTC. Amino acid sequence: CASVLLLRSSYEQYF.

The chain uses TRBV30 and TRBJ1-2; D is unclear. This CDR3 comprises 13 residues. The V and J ends lost 0 bases and 0 bases respectively, with 5 bases between them. Per the germline V gene, CDR1 is GTSNPN and CDR2 is SVGIG (reference sequence). CDR3 residues: CAWSVSSNYGYTF. In DNA form, the CDR3 reads TGTGCCTGGAGTGTATCGTCTAACTATGGCTACACCTTC.

The chain uses TRBV7-9 and TRBJ1-2; D is possibly TRBD1 (5 bases). This CDR3 spans 12 amino acids. Trimming left V 6 bases short and J 8 bases short, with 13 bases between. The V gene's germline CDR1 is SEHNR and CDR2 FQNEAQ (reference sequence). The CDR3 DNA reads TGTGCCAGCAGAAGAGGGGCAGGGGGCTACACCTTC. Its protein product is CASRRGAGGYTF.

The chain couples TRBV5-1 to TRBJ2-7; TRBD1 matches 7 bases. The CDR3 contains 14 residues. Per germline, CDR1 SGHRS and CDR2 YFSETQ. V shed 3 bases and J 7 bases; nucleotides not matched to a gene: 10. In DNA form, the CDR3 reads TGCGCCAGCAGCTATGGACAGGAGCCCTGGGAGCAGTACTTC. It translates to CASSYGQEPWEQYF.

This clone counts as medium-sized. V is TRBV6-4 and J is TRBJ2-3, with 14 bases matching TRBD2. The ends lost 3 bases at V and 4 bases at J; junction bases unmatched: 0. The CDR3 totals 15 residues. CDR1 MRHNA and CDR2 SNTAGT come from the germline V gene. CDR3 DNA: TGTGCCAGCAGTGAGACTAGCGGGAGGGCAGATACGCAGTATTTT. Translated: CASSETSGRADTQYF.

The chain couples TRBV21-1 to TRBJ1-2. TRBV21-1 is given as a pseudogene. The CDR3 has 12 amino acids. The CDR3: CASSKNLYGYTF. The CDR3 nucleotides are TGTGCCAGCAGCAAAAATCTCTATGGCTACACCTTC.

DNA of the CDR3: TGCGCCAGCAGCTTGCAACAGGGCCTGTGGAATGAGCAGTTCTTC. Translation gives CASSLQQGLWNEQFF. This rearrangement joins TRBV5-1 to TRBJ2-1; possible D gene TRBD1, 6 bases. The V end was cut by 1 base, the J end by 7 bases, with 15 bases between. The CDR3 sequence is 15 residues long. The germline V gene encodes CDR1 SGHRS and CDR2 YFSETQ. Looking up the rest from reference TRBV5-1 and TRBJ2-1 gives the full variable domain: KAGVTQTPRYLIKTRGQQVTLSCSPISGHRSVSWYQQTPGQGLQFLFEYFSETQRNKGNFPGRFSGRQFSNSRSEMNVSTLELGDSALYLCASSLQQGLWNEQFFGPGTRLTVL.

This clone came up a few times. The rearrangement uses TRBV5-8 and TRBJ1-6; 7 positions match TRBD1. CDR3 length equals 14 residues. V lost 4 bases to trimming and J lost 10 bases; unmatched junction nucleotides: 8. CDR1 and CDR2 (germline): SGHTS, YDEGEE. CDR3 amino acids: CASSRDRVYSPLHF. The CDR3 DNA follows: TGTGCCAGCAGCCGCGACAGGGTTTACTCACCCCTCCACTTT.

This rearrangement joins TRBV6-6 to TRBJ2-1, with 8 bases fitting TRBD2. CDR1 and CDR2 (germline): MNHNY, SVGAGI (reference sequence). V shed 5 bases and J 9 bases; nucleotides not matched to a gene: 18. The CDR3 spans 17 residues. This CDR3 is CASSPQPGLERPGEQFF. The CDR3 DNA sequence: TGTGCCAGCAGTCCCCAGCCGGGACTAGAGAGGCCGGGTGAGCAGTTCTTC.

This clone came up once. The rearrangement joins TRBV10-2 to TRBJ1-1, with 9 bases aligning to TRBD1. Losses at the gene ends were 10 bases for V and 0 bases for J; bases not matched to a gene: 6. The CDR3 is 14 residues long. Germline loops: CDR1 WSHSY, CDR2 SAAADI. The CDR3 coding sequence is TGCGCCATTAGGACAGGGGCGGTGAACACTGAAGCTTTCTTT. Translating it yields CAIRTGAVNTEAFF.

V gene TRBV9 combines with J gene TRBJ2-7; D possibly corresponds to TRBD2 (5 bases). The CDR3 totals 15 residues. V lost 2 bases to trimming and J lost 2 bases, with 14 bases between them. CDR1 and CDR2 (germline): SGDLS, YYNGEE. CDR3 region: CASSVTGEGTYEQYF. For the CDR3, the DNA is TGTGCCAGCAGCGTGACCGGGGAAGGAACCTACGAGCAGTACTTC.

This clone was seen just once. This CDR3 reads CAIRDRDPPDTQYF. The CDR3 region has the DNA TGTGCCATCAGGGACAGGGACCCCCCAGATACGCAGTATTTT. The J gene is TRBJ2-3, the V gene TRBV10-3; 8 nucleotides agree with TRBD1. Germline V gene sequence: CDR1 ENHRY, CDR2 SYGVKD. The CDR3 runs to 14 residues. V lost 6 bases and J lost 4; bases outside the gene matches: 6.

The chain recombines TRBV10-1 with TRBJ1-2; D unclear. Germline loops: CDR1 WNHNN, CDR2 SYGVQD (reference sequence). With 1 base removed from V and 1 base from J, the gap between germline ends came to 7 bases. The CDR3 covers 14 residues. The CDR3 spells CASSEFRSNYGYTF. In nucleotides, the CDR3 is TGCGCCAGCAGTGAGTTTAGGAGTAACTATGGCTACACCTTC.

In this sample, this clone turned up once. The CDR3 DNA sequence: TGTGCCAGCAGTTACGGATCCGGTAGCACAGATACGCAGTATTTT. It is translated as CASSYGSGSTDTQYF. This chain connects TRBV6-5 to TRBJ2-3; D is undetermined. V lost 2 bases and J 0 bases, leaving 9 bases between the germline ends. CDR1 and CDR2 (germline): MNHEY, SVGAGI. This CDR3 has 15 residues.

The chain combines TRBV3-1 (or the pseudogene TRBV3-2) with TRBJ2-7; 8 bases align to TRBD1. Looked up from germline, CDR1 is LGHDT and CDR2 is YNNKEL (reference sequence). V lost 1 base, J lost 7 bases, and 3 bases stayed unmatched. This CDR3 has 13 amino acids. The chain's CDR3 is CASSQGRTGEQYF. The CDR3 nucleotides read TGTGCCAGCAGCCAAGGACGGACAGGGGAGCAGTACTTC.

The chain is built from TRBV28 and TRBJ2-2; perhaps TRBD1 as D (6 bases). The CDR3 is 17 residues long. Germline V gene data show CDR1 as MDHEN and CDR2 as SYDVKM. V gave up 7 bases and J gave up 1 base, with 19 bases separating them. CDR3 region: CASKFTSGQENTGELFF. DNA for the CDR3: TGTGCCAGCAAGTTTACGTCGGGACAAGAGAACACCGGGGAGCTGTTTTTT.

The rearrangement links TRBV20-1 to TRBJ2-7; no definite D call. V lost 0 bases, J lost 3 bases, and 3 bases lay in between. CDR1 is DFQATT and CDR2 is SNEGSKA in the germline V gene (reference sequence). There are 11 residues in the CDR3. This CDR3 reads CSARDLYEQYF. CDR3 nucleotides: TGCAGTGCTAGAGACCTCTACGAGCAGTACTTC.

Only a few counts were recorded for this clone. The chain has TRBV30 and TRBJ2-2, with TRBD1 matching 7 bases. Germline V CDR1 and CDR2: GTSNPN, SVGIG (reference sequence). Trimming took 4 bases from V and 3 from J; bases not matched to a gene: 5. The CDR3 has 14 amino acids. In nucleotides, the CDR3 is TGTGCCTGGAAAGGGGGCAGGGACACCGGGGAGCTGTTTTTT. Protein sequence: CAWKGGRDTGELFF.

This chain uses TRBV29-1 with TRBJ2-7; D tentatively fits TRBD1 or TRBD2 (5 bases each). Trimming left V 7 bases short and J 4 bases short, with 20 bases between. This CDR3 has 14 residues. CDR1 and CDR2 from the germline V gene are SQVTM and ANQGSEA. The DNA for the CDR3 is TGCAGCGCCTCTGGTGGGGGTGTTGGGTACGAGCAGTACTTC. Translating it yields CSASGGGVGYEQYF.

The V call is TRBV10-2, the J call TRBJ2-1, with 8 bases aligning to TRBD2. Germline lookup yields CDR1 WSHSY and CDR2 SAAADI. This CDR3 spans 12 amino acids. The J segment lost 9 bases and the V segment lost 3 bases, leaving 1 base of the junction unmatched. CDR3 amino acids: CASSESGGEQFF. The DNA for the CDR3 is TGCGCCAGCAGTGAAAGCGGGGGTGAGCAGTTCTTC.

This clone was observed a few times. The genes are TRBV6-5 and TRBJ2-1; D may be TRBD1 or TRBD2 (6 bases each). The V end was cut by 0 bases, the J end by 3 bases, with 9 bases between. The CDR3 spans 15 residues. Per the germline V gene, CDR1 is MNHEY and CDR2 is SVGAGI. In DNA form, the CDR3 reads TGTGCCAGCAGTTACTCGGGGGGCGACTACAATGAGCAGTTCTTC. It specifies CASSYSGGDYNEQFF.

This rearrangement joins TRBV11-3 to TRBJ2-1; 7 nucleotides line up with TRBD2. CDR1 SGHNT and CDR2 YENEEA come from the germline V gene. This CDR3 contains 14 residues. The junction had 3 bases not matched to a gene; V was cut back by 1 base and J by 6 bases. For the CDR3, the DNA is TGTGCCAGCAGCTTAGGTAGCGGGTTCAATGAGCAGTTCTTC. Residues: CASSLGSGFNEQFF.